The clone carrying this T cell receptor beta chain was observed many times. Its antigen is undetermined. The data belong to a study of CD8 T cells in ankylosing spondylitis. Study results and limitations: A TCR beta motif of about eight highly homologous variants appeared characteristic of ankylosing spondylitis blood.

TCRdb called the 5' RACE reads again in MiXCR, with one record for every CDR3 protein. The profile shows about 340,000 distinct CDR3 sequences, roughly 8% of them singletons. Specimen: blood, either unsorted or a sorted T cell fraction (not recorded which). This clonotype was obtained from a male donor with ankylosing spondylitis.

In DNA form, the CDR3 reads TGTGCCAGCAGTTCGACTAGCGGGGGGCCCTACAATGAGCAGTTCTTC. Translating gives CASSSTSGGPYNEQFF. The chain employs TRBV28 and TRBJ2-1; 13 nucleotides agree with TRBD2. In germline, CDR1 is MDHEN, CDR2 SYDVKM. The CDR3 is 16 amino acids. After removal of 4 bases from V and 2 bases from J, the junction contained 2 bases not matched to a gene.